The present T cell receptor (beta chain) was sequenced within a study of cytomegalovirus exposure and HLA in healthy donors. 13 Jbeta primers and 60 Vbeta primers were used for the PCR. Produced via immunoSEQ multiplex PCR; TCRdb's table is partial and in-frame only. This sample's table reports about 100,000 clones. V was cut by 0 bases and J by 2 bases, with 16 bases left in between. The germline V gene has CDR1 LGHNA and CDR2 YSLEER. The CDR3 extends over 18 amino acids. This cohort consisted of healthy bone marrow donors. General study points: Because they were indistinguishable, some V segments, including TRBV6-2 and TRBV6-3, were excluded. In vitro, a few CMV-associated chains proved specific for CMV antigens. In terms of immune exposure information, only CMV serostatus was available.

On this clone: Its antigen is not known.

The rearrangement links TRBV4-3 to TRBJ2-2; D might be TRBD2 (7 bases). The source of this sequence is a girl aged 10-17 years in good health and CMV-seropositive. Specimen: PBMCs. CDR3 coding DNA: TGCGCCAGCAGCCAAGATTCGGCGGGGGCCTTTAACACCGGGGAGCTGTTTTTT. This encodes CASSQDSAGAFNTGELFF.